This passage covers 5 T cell receptor beta chains from one sample sequenced in a study of CXCR3-negative and CXCR3-positive naive CD8 T cells. Study-level results: CXCR3-positive naive cells carried more hydrophobic TRB CDR3s than CXCR3-negative ones.

The TRB cDNA libraries were prepared by 5' RACE with UMI labels. TCRdb reprocessed the 5' RACE reads and reports one entry per CDR3 protein, with no DNA. This sample's clone table lists 85,000 to 130,000 distinct CDR3 sequences. These TCRs' antigens remain unknown. Sequenced: naive CXCR3+ CD8+ T cells from blood. Documented subset: CD45RO-CCR7+CD27+CD95- naive CD8+ T cells expressing CXCR3 (TNR3+). These receptors were obtained from a human donor in good health. Some clones in this sample may be carry-over from other donors' samples.

The rearrangement links TRBV12-3 or TRBV12-4 to TRBJ2-3; TCRdb's D call, TRBD2, is unchecked because there is no DNA. This CDR3 is 14 amino acids long. CDR3 amino acids: CASLAGAGADTQYF.

The chain joins TRBV6-2 or TRBV6-3 to TRBJ2-1. The CDR3 contains 13 residues. The V gene's germline CDR1 is MNHEY and CDR2 SVGEGT. This chain's CDR3 is CASSYPRGNEQFF.

The chain is built from TRBV13 and TRBJ2-1; lacking DNA, the TRBD2 call made by TCRdb goes unchecked. The CDR3 is made up of 14 amino acids. Germline lookup yields CDR1 PRHDT and CDR2 FYEKMQ (reference sequence). The CDR3 loop is CASSSRDYSNEQFF.

The chain has TRBV12-3 or TRBV12-4 and TRBJ2-2; TCRdb designates TRBD1, a call that cannot be tested without DNA. The CDR3 contains 15 residues. CDR3 residues: CASTARQGNSGELFF.

The rearrangement uses TRBV15 and TRBJ2-7. The CDR3 is 13 residues long. In germline, CDR1 is LNHNV, CDR2 YYDKDF (reference sequence). The CDR3 sequence is CATSRESAYEQYF.